The 16 T cell receptor beta chains in this list originate from one sample, sequenced in a study of radiotherapy plus CTLA-4 blockade in lung cancer. The method was immunoSEQ multiplex PCR; TCRdb's version includes in-frame clones alone and lacks a portion of them. Of about 60,000 clones in the sample, around four fifths were seen once. The sample was peripheral blood, taken from a patient treated with radiotherapy plus ipilimumab. These receptors were collected from a human donor with non-small cell lung cancer who had a partial response to radiotherapy plus ipilimumab.

The genes are TRBV28 and TRBJ1-1; 7 nucleotides align to TRBD1. This CDR3 is built from 15 residues. Germline V CDR1 and CDR2: MDHEN, SYDVKM. With V trimmed by 5 bases and J by 1 base, 7 bases remained unmatched. The CDR3 coding sequence is TGTGCCAGCAGTCCTCCCCGACAGGGGAACACTGAAGCTTTCTTT. This codes for CASSPPRQGNTEAFF. The complete variable domain, with remaining parts taken from reference TRBV28 and TRBJ1-1, reads DVKVTQSSRYLVKRTGEKVFLECVQDMDHENMFWYRQDPGLGLRLIYFSYDVKMKEKGDIPEGYSVSREKKERFSLILESASTNQTSMYLCASSPPRQGNTEAFFGQGTRLTVV.

This chain joins TRBV4-1 and TRBJ2-2; D call uncertain. CDR1 and CDR2 (germline): MGHRA, YSYEKL. V was trimmed by 1 base and J by 1 base, leaving 7 bases between them. The CDR3 contains 15 residues. CDR3: CASSQVLGNTGELFF. The CDR3 DNA sequence: TGCGCCAGCAGCCAAGTTCTCGGGAACACCGGGGAGCTGTTTTTT.

V gene TRBV7-2 combines with J gene TRBJ2-1; TRBD2 aligns across 7 bases. Trimming removed 4 bases from V and 6 bases from J; junction bases left unmatched: 12. The CDR3 extends over 16 amino acids. Germline V gene lookup returns CDR1 SGHTA and CDR2 FQGNSA. The CDR3 DNA reads as TGTGCCAGCAGCTCATCCCGAGGGAGGGCCGGCAATGAGCAGTTCTTC. This encodes CASSSSRGRAGNEQFF.

The CDR3 is CASSRDSRGTGELFF. The CDR3 DNA reads TGTGCCAGCAGCAGGGACTCCCGAGGGACCGGGGAGCTGTTTTTT. V and J are TRBV11-2 and TRBJ2-2, with D possibly TRBD2 on 6 matching bases. The CDR3 loop spans 15 amino acids. Trimming stripped 5 bases from V and 5 bases from J, with 15 bases between. Germline V CDR1 and CDR2: SGHAT, FQNNGV.

This chain joins TRBV13 and TRBJ2-7, with a weak D call TRBD1 (6 bases). The germline V gene encodes CDR1 PRHDT and CDR2 FYEKMQ (reference sequence). V was clipped by 5 bases and J by 0 bases, with 14 bases between them. The CDR3 is 15 residues long. In DNA form, the CDR3 reads TGTGCCAGCAGCCCCAGACAGGAATCCTCCTACGAGCAGTACTTC. Protein: CASSPRQESSYEQYF.

J is TRBJ1-5 and V is TRBV28, with 12 bases identical to TRBD1. The trim removed 5 bases at V and 5 bases at J, leaving 7 bases unmatched. The germline V gene has CDR1 MDHEN and CDR2 SYDVKM. The CDR3 runs to 16 residues. Written as DNA, the CDR3 is TGTGCCAGCAGTATCCGGGACAGGGGGCCAGATCAGCCCCAGCATTTT. It is translated as CASSIRDRGPDQPQHF.

The chain recombines TRBV10-3 with TRBJ1-1; D might be TRBD1 (5 bases). Germline V gene lookup returns CDR1 ENHRY and CDR2 SYGVKD. Trimming removed 5 bases at V and 1 base at J, with 11 bases between. The CDR3 spans 14 residues. Here the CDR3 reads CAISPSTGNTEAFF. CDR3 nucleotide sequence: TGTGCCATCAGTCCTTCTACAGGGAACACTGAAGCTTTCTTT.

The gene calls are TRBV15 and TRBJ1-4; D is uncertain. V dropped 0 bases and J dropped 2 bases, with 7 bases sitting between them. Germline-derived CDR1 and CDR2 are LNHNV and YYDKDF (reference sequence). CDR3 length: 15 residues. The CDR3 reads CATSRDTVTNEKLFF. In DNA, the CDR3 is TGTGCCACCAGCAGAGATACGGTTACTAATGAAAAACTGTTTTTT. Full variable domain (rest looked up from reference TRBV15 and TRBJ1-4): DAMVIQNPRYQVTQFGKPVTLSCSQTLNHNVMYWYQQKSSQAPKLLFHYYDKDFNNEADTPDNFQSRRPNTSFCFLDIRSPGLGDTAMYLCATSRDTVTNEKLFFGSGTQLSVL.

The chain joins TRBV9 to TRBJ2-1; D possibly corresponds to TRBD1 (6 bases). The CDR3 loop spans 13 amino acids. Trimming shortened V by 2 bases and J by 9 bases, and 12 bases separated the two germline ends. CDR1 and CDR2 (germline): SGDLS, YYNGEE. CDR3 loop: CASSVTGLGEQFF. Here the CDR3 DNA reads TGTGCCAGCAGCGTGACAGGTTTGGGTGAGCAGTTCTTC.

Written as DNA, the CDR3 is TGTGCCAGCAGCTTAGGAGTGCAGGGCAAAAACATTCAGTACTTC. It codes for CASSLGVQGKNIQYF. This chain joins TRBV11-3 and TRBJ2-4, with D perhaps TRBD1 (5 bases). The CDR3 consists of 15 residues. CDR1 is SGHNT, CDR2 YENEEA, per germline. The V gene lost 1 base and the J gene lost 3 bases, with 10 bases spanning the gap. Full variable domain (remainder filled in from reference TRBV11-3 and TRBJ2-4): EAGVVQSPRYKIIEKKQPVAFWCNPISGHNTLYWYLQNLGQGPELLIRYENEEAVDDSQLPKDRFSAERLKGVDSTLKIQPAELGDSAVYLCASSLGVQGKNIQYFGAGTRLSVL.

The chain couples TRBV7-3 to TRBJ1-3; 9 nucleotides agree with TRBD1. V was clipped by 5 bases and J by 4 bases; unmatched bases: 6. This CDR3 has 15 residues. Germline CDR1 and CDR2: SGHTA and FQGTGA. Written as DNA, the CDR3 is TGTGCCAGCAGCCAGGGACAGGGAACCGGAAACACCATATATTTT. Translated, it gives CASSQGQGTGNTIYF.

This chain uses TRBV19 with TRBJ2-1; 15 nucleotides align to TRBD2. Trimming cost V 4 bases and J 6 bases; bases outside gene matches: 4. Germline-derived CDR1 and CDR2 are LNHDA and SQIVND (reference sequence). The CDR3 has 16 residues. The CDR3 DNA follows: TGTGCCAGTAGTAGGGGGACTAGCGGGGGGCCCAATGAGCAGTTCTTC. Amino acid sequence: CASSRGTSGGPNEQFF.

The V and J genes are TRBV6-6 and TRBJ2-1, with D perhaps TRBD2 (7 bases). The V and J ends lost 5 bases and 16 bases respectively, with 18 bases between them. CDR3 size: 12 residues. CDR1 MNHNY and CDR2 SVGAGI come from the germline V gene (reference sequence). The CDR3 here is CASSPLAGGQFF. The CDR3 region has the DNA TGTGCCAGCAGTCCCCTAGCCGGGGGGCAATTCTTC.

This clone was recorded a few times. The rearrangement joins TRBV5-3 to TRBJ2-5; 7 nucleotides agree with TRBD1. TRBV5-3 is an open reading frame, and its role is uncertain. The CDR3 is made up of 15 amino acids. V shed 4 bases and J 1 base; nucleotides not matched to a gene: 7. CDR3 sequence reads: CARSPLTGPQETQYF. The CDR3 DNA sequence: TGTGCCAGAAGCCCGCTGACAGGGCCCCAAGAGACCCAGTACTTC.

The rearrangement joins TRBV9 to TRBJ2-5; D possibly corresponds to TRBD2 (6 bases). CDR1 and CDR2 (germline): SGDLS, YYNGEE. The CDR3 length is 14 residues. The V gene lost 3 bases and the J gene lost 5 bases, with 14 bases spanning the gap. The CDR3 sequence: CASSDSVGRETQYF. The DNA of the CDR3 is TGTGCCAGCAGCGACAGTGTAGGGAGGGAGACCCAGTACTTC.

The genes are TRBV5-1 and TRBJ2-7, with 9 bases lining up with TRBD1. The trim removed 5 bases at V and 3 bases at J, leaving 0 bases unmatched. The CDR3 extends over 12 amino acids. CDR1 and CDR2 (germline): SGHRS, YFSETQ. The CDR3 nucleotides read TGCGCCAGCAGGGGACAGGGCTACGAGCAGTACTTC. Translation: CASRGQGYEQYF.